The 13 T cell receptor beta chains below all came from one sample that was sequenced in a study of shared clonotypes between healthy human individuals. The table came from immunoSEQ multiplex PCR; TCRdb's copy has only in-frame clones and leaves some out. The repertoire holds around 2,000,000 clones, roughly 91% seen once, with about 1.5% in the top ten. Naive-designated CD8 cells lacked CD45RO, were positively enriched for CCR7, and omitted terminally differentiated effector memory CD45RA+ cells. Material: naive CD8+ T cells from PBMCs. These TCRs come from a man between 18 and 35 years old in good health. Some clones in this sample may be carry-over from other donors' samples.

The chain joins TRBV7-2 to TRBJ2-7; 8 bases line up with TRBD1. Germline V gene lookup returns CDR1 SGHTA and CDR2 FQGNSA. V lost 1 base, J lost 5 bases, and 13 bases stayed unmatched. This CDR3 has 17 residues. This chain's CDR3 is CASSLVLGRTGTHEQYF. In nucleotides, the CDR3 is TGTGCCAGCAGCTTAGTTTTAGGTCGGACAGGGACCCACGAGCAGTACTTC.

The J gene is TRBJ2-4, the V gene TRBV5-8; no definite D call. Germline V CDR1 and CDR2: SGHTS, YDEGEE. The CDR3 sequence is 14 residues long. V lost 1 base and J lost 9, with 14 bases in between. Here the CDR3 reads CASSLFHLRVIQYF. CDR3 DNA sequence: TGTGCCAGCAGCTTGTTCCACCTTCGGGTCATTCAGTACTTC.

The V call is TRBV27, the J call TRBJ1-1, with D unresolved. The CDR3 is 15 amino acids. The V end was cut by 5 bases, the J end by 0 bases, with 13 bases between. The germline V gene has CDR1 MNHEY and CDR2 SMNVEV (reference sequence). CDR3 sequence reads: CASSPLLRMNTEAFF. CDR3 DNA sequence: TGTGCCAGCAGTCCACTGCTCCGAATGAACACTGAAGCTTTCTTT.

The table lists this clone with a count of one. The gene calls are TRBV15 and TRBJ2-3; 7 bases map to TRBD1. V lost 5 bases, J lost 1 base, and 3 bases stayed unmatched. CDR1 is LNHNV and CDR2 is YYDKDF in the germline V gene (reference sequence). The CDR3 totals 14 residues. The CDR3 is CATSLTGRTDTQYF. The CDR3 DNA sequence: TGTGCCACCAGCCTGACAGGGCGCACAGATACGCAGTATTTT.

V gene TRBV29-1 combines with J gene TRBJ1-1; D not certain. Trimming cost V 8 bases and J 4 bases, with 17 bases left between them. Per germline, CDR1 SQVTM and CDR2 ANQGSEA. The CDR3 sequence is 13 residues long. The CDR3 is CSPFRGGSTEAFF. The CDR3 DNA reads as TGCAGCCCCTTCCGGGGAGGGAGCACTGAAGCTTTCTTT.

The V and J genes are TRBV6-5 and TRBJ1-1, with a possible D match to TRBD1 (6 bases). V was pared by 0 bases and J by 4 bases, with 15 bases between. Per germline, CDR1 MNHEY and CDR2 SVGAGI. The CDR3 loop spans 16 amino acids. The CDR3 DNA reads as TGTGCCAGCAGTTACTCGTCGGGGGCGCATCTCACTGAAGCTTTCTTT. Translated, it gives CASSYSSGAHLTEAFF.

The J gene is TRBJ2-5, the V gene TRBV28, with TRBD1 matching 8 bases. Germline V lookup: CDR1 MDHEN, CDR2 SYDVKM. The CDR3 is 14 residues long. Losses at the gene ends were 4 bases for V and 5 bases for J; bases not matched to a gene: 6. The CDR3 spells CASSSPGGEETQYF. In nucleotides, the CDR3 is TGTGCCAGCAGTTCTCCAGGGGGCGAGGAGACCCAGTACTTC.

This clone was detected once. The rearrangement links TRBV29-1 to TRBJ2-3; D might be TRBD1 (5 bases). Germline CDR1 is SQVTM and CDR2 is ANQGSEA. The CDR3 is 15 residues long. Trimming stripped 6 bases from V and 0 bases from J, with 16 bases between. The CDR3 DNA sequence: TGCAGCGTAGACCTAGAAGGGGCTAGCACAGATACGCAGTATTTT. As protein: CSVDLEGASTDTQYF.

The V call is TRBV28, the J call TRBJ1-1, with a possible D match to TRBD1 (5 bases). V lost 10 bases to trimming and J lost 2 bases, with 14 bases between them. In germline, CDR1 is MDHEN, CDR2 SYDVKM. The CDR3 extends over 13 amino acids. This chain's CDR3 is CATGGTINTEAFF. The CDR3 DNA is TGTGCCACCGGGGGAACAATCAACACTGAAGCTTTCTTT.

Comment on this clone: This sample also contains other DNA sequences that code for the same CDR3. The chain joins TRBV29-1 to TRBJ1-2; unclear D gene. Trimming stripped 7 bases from V and 4 bases from J, with 10 bases between. CDR1 and CDR2 from the germline V gene are SQVTM and ANQGSEA. This CDR3 is built from 11 residues. The CDR3 protein is CSGETGYGYTF. DNA for the CDR3: TGCAGCGGCGAGACCGGCTATGGCTACACCTTC.

DNA for the CDR3: TGTGCCAGCGGAACAGGGGGCGCTGAAGCTTTCTTT. Translating it yields CASGTGGAEAFF. The chain carries TRBV7-9 and TRBJ1-1; TRBD1 matches at 9 bases. CDR3 length: 12 amino acids. Germline V gives CDR1 SEHNR, CDR2 FQNEAQ (reference sequence). Losses at the gene ends were 8 bases for V and 6 bases for J; bases not matched to a gene: 4.

In DNA form, the CDR3 reads TGTGCCAGCAGCGTAGAGGGCGGGACAGTCGACGAGCAGTACTTC. Amino acid sequence: CASSVEGGTVDEQYF. This chain connects TRBV9 to TRBJ2-7, with D maybe TRBD1 (7 bases). Germline V lookup: CDR1 SGDLS, CDR2 YYNGEE. V was clipped by 0 bases and J by 5 bases, with 15 bases between them. The CDR3 spans 15 residues.

CDR3 amino acids: CASSSDRATSYEQYF. The CDR3 nucleotides read TGTGCCAGCAGCTCGGACAGGGCCACATCCTACGAGCAGTACTTC. The rearrangement joins TRBV5-5 to TRBJ2-7; 8 bases map to TRBD1. Germline-derived CDR1 and CDR2 are SGHKS and YYEKEE (reference sequence). V lost 3 bases to trimming and J lost 1 base; unmatched junction nucleotides: 6. This CDR3 has 15 amino acids. Full variable domain (remainder filled in from reference TRBV5-5 and TRBJ2-7): DAGVTQSPTHLIKTRGQQVTLRCSPISGHKSVSWYQQVLGQGPQFIFQYYEKEERGRGNFPDRFSARQFPNYSSELNVNALLLGDSALYLCASSSDRATSYEQYFGPGTRLTVT.